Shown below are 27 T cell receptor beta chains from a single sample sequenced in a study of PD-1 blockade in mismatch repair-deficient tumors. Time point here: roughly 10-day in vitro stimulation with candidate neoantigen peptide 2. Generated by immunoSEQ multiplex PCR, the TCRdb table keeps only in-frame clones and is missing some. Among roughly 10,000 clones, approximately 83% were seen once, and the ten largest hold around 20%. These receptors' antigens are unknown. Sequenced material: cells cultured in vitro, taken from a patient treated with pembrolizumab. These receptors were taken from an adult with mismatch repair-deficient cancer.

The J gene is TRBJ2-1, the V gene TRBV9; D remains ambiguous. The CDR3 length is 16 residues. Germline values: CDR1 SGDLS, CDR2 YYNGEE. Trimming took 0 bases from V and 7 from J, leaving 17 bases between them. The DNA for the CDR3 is TGTGCCAGCAGCGTAGAGGAGCTTGAATTTATGAATGAGCAGTTCTTC. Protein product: CASSVEELEFMNEQFF.

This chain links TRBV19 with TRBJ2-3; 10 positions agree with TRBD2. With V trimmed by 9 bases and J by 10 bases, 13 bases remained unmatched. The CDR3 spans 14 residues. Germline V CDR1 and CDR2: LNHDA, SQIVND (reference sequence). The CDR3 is CASTPGTSARSQYF. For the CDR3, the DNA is TGTGCCAGCACCCCCGGGACTAGCGCCCGGTCGCAGTATTTT. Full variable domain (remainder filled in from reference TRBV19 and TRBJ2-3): DGGITQSPKYLFRKEGQNVTLSCEQNLNHDAMYWYRQDPGQGLRLIYYSQIVNDFQKGDIAEGYSVSREKKESFPLTVTSAQKNPTAFYLCASTPGTSARSQYFGPGTRLTVL.

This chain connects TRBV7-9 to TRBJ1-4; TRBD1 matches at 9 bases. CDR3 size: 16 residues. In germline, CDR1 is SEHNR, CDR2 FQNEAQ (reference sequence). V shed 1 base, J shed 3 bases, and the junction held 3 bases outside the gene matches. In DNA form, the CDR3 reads TGTGCCAGCAGCTTAGACCGGACAGGGGCTAATGAAAAACTGTTTTTT. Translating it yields CASSLDRTGANEKLFF. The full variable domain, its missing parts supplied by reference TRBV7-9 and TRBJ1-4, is DTGVSQNPRHKITKRGQNVTFRCDPISEHNRLYWYRQTLGQGPEFLTYFQNEAQLEKSRLLSDRFSAERPKGSFSTLEIQRTEQGDSAMYLCASSLDRTGANEKLFFGSGTQLSVL.

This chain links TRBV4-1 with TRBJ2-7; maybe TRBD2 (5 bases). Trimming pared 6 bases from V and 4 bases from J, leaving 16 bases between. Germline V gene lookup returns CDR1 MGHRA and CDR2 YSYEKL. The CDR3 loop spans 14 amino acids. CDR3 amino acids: CASRLEDSWYEQYF. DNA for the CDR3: TGCGCCAGCAGATTGGAGGATTCGTGGTACGAGCAGTACTTC.

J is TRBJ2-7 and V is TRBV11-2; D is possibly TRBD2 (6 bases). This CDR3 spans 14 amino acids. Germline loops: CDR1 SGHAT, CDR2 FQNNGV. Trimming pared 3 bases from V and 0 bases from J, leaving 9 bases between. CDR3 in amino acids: CASSFETSSYEQYF. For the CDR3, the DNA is TGTGCCAGCAGCTTCGAGACTAGCTCCTACGAGCAGTACTTC.

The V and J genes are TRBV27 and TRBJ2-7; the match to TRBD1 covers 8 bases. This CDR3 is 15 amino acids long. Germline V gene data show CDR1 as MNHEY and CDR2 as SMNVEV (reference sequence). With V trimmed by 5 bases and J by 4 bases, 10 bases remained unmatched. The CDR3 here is CASSLNPGQAYEQYF. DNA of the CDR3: TGTGCCAGCAGTCTAAATCCGGGACAGGCGTACGAGCAGTACTTC.

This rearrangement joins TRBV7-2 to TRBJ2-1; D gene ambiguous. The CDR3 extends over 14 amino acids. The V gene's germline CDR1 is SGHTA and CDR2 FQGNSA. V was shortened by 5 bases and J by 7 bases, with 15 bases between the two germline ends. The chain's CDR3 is CASSRRLAENEQFF. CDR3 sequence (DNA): TGTGCCAGCAGCCGTCGTCTGGCAGAGAATGAGCAGTTCTTC.

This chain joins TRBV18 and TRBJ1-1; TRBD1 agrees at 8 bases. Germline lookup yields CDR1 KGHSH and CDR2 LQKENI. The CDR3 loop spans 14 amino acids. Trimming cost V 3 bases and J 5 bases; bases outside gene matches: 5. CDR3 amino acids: CASSPQGAGTEAFF. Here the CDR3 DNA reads TGTGCCAGCTCACCTCAGGGGGCTGGGACTGAAGCTTTCTTT.

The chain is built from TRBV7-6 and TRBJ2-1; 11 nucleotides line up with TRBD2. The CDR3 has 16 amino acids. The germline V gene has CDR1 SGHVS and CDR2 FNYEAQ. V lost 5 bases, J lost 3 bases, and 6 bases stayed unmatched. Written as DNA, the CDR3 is TGTGCCAGCAGCCCCGGGACTAGCGGCTTCTACAATGAGCAGTTCTTC. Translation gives CASSPGTSGFYNEQFF.

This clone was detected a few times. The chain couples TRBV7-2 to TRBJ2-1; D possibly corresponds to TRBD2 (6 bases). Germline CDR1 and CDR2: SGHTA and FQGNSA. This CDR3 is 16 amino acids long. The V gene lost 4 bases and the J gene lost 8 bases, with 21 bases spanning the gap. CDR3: CASSSYGGGTVDEQFF. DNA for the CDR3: TGTGCCAGCAGCTCGTATGGGGGAGGAACGGTGGATGAGCAGTTCTTC.

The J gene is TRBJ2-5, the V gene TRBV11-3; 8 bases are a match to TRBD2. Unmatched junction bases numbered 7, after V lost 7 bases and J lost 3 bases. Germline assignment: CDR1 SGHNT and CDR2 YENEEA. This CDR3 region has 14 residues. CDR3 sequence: CASNDGRAKETQYF. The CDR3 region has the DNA TGTGCCAGCAATGACGGGAGGGCAAAAGAGACCCAGTACTTC. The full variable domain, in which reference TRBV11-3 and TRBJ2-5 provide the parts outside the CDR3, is EAGVVQSPRYKIIEKKQPVAFWCNPISGHNTLYWYLQNLGQGPELLIRYENEEAVDDSQLPKDRFSAERLKGVDSTLKIQPAELGDSAVYLCASNDGRAKETQYFGPGTRLLVL.

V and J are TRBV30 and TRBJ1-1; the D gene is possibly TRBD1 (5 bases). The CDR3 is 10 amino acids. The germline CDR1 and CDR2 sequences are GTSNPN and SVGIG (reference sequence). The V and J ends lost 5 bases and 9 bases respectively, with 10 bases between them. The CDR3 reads CAWGDRKAFF. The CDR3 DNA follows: TGTGCCTGGGGGGACCGGAAAGCTTTCTTT. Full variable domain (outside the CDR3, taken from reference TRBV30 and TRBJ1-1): SQTIHQWPATLVQPVGSPLSLECTVEGTSNPNLYWYRQAAGRGLQLLFYSVGIGQISSEVPQNLSASRPQDRQFILSSKKLLLSDSGFYLCAWGDRKAFFGQGTRLTVV.

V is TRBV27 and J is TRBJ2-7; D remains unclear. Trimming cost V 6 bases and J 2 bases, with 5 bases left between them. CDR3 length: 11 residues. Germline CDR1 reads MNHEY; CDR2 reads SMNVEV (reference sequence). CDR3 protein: CASSRTYEQYF. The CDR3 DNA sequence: TGTGCCAGCAGCCGCACCTACGAGCAGTACTTC.

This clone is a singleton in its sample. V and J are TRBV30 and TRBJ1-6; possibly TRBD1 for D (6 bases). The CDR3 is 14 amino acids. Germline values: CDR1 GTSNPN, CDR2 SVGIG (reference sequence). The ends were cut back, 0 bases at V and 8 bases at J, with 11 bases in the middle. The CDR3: CAWSVRDTHSPLHF. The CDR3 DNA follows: TGTGCCTGGAGTGTACGGGACACCCATTCACCCCTCCACTTT.

For the CDR3, the DNA is TGTGCCAGCAGTTATTGGGCAGGGAACACTGAAGCTTTCTTT. Residues: CASSYWAGNTEAFF. The chain employs TRBV6-5 and TRBJ1-1; unclear D gene. V was clipped by 3 bases and J by 1 base, with 9 bases between them. The V gene's germline CDR1 is MNHEY and CDR2 SVGAGI. CDR3 length equals 14 residues.

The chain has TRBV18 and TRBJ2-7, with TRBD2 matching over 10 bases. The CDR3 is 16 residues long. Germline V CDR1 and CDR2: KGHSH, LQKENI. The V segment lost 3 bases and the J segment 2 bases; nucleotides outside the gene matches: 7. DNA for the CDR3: TGTGCCAGCTCACCGCCATCTAGCGGGAGTCCCTACGAGCAGTACTTC. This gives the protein CASSPPSSGSPYEQYF.

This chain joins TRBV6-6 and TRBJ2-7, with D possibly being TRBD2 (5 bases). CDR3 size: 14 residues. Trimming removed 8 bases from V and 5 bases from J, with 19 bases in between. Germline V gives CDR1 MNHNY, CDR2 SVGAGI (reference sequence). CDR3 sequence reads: CASRVTAEEDEQYF. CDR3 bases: TGTGCCAGCCGAGTTACGGCAGAGGAGGACGAGCAGTACTTC.

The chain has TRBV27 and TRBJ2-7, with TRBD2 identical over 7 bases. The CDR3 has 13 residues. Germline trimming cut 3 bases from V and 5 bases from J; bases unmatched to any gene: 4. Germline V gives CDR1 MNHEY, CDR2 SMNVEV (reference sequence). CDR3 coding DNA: TGTGCCAGCAGTTTCGGCGGGAGTGACGAGCAGTACTTC. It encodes CASSFGGSDEQYF.

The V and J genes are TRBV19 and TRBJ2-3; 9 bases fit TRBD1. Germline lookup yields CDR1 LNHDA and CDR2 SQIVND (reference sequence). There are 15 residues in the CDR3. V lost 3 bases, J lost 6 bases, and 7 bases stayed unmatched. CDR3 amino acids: CASSIRDRDLDTQYF. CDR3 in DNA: TGTGCCAGTAGTATCCGGGACAGGGATTTGGATACGCAGTATTTT.

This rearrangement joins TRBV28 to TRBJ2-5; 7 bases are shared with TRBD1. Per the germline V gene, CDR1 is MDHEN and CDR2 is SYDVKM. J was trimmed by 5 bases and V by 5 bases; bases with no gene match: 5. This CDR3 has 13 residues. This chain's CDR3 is CASSLGGDETQYF. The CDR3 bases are TGTGCCAGCAGTCTAGGGGGCGACGAGACCCAGTACTTC.

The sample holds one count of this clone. In DNA form, the CDR3 reads TGTGCCAGCAGCCCGAAAACCGACCGAAGCTATGGCTACACCTTC. Amino acids: CASSPKTDRSYGYTF. V and J are TRBV4-2 and TRBJ1-2; D unresolved. Per the germline V gene, CDR1 is LGHNA and CDR2 is YNFKEQ. V was shortened by 4 bases and J by 4 bases, with 16 bases between the two germline ends. CDR3 length: 15 amino acids.

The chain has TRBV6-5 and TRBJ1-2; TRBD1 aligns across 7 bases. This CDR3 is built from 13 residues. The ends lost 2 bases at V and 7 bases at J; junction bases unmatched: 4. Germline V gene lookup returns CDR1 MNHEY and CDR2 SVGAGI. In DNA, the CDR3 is TGTGCCAGCAGTTACGACAGGGTGCGTGGCTACACCTTC. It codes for CASSYDRVRGYTF.

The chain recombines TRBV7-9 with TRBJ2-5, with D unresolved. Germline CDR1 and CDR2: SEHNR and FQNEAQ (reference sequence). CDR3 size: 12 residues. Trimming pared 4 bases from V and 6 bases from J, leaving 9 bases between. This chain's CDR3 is CASSSGLKTQYF. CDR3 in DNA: TGTGCCAGCAGCTCCGGGTTGAAGACCCAGTACTTC.

DNA of the CDR3: TGCGCCAGCAGTGACGCCGGGACAGGGTTTAATGAAAAACTGTTTTTT. Translating it yields CASSDAGTGFNEKLFF. The J gene is TRBJ1-4, the V gene TRBV4-1; 9 nucleotides match TRBD1. The CDR3 loop spans 16 amino acids. Looked up from germline, CDR1 is MGHRA and CDR2 is YSYEKL. The J segment lost 4 bases and the V segment lost 6 bases, leaving 9 bases of the junction unmatched.

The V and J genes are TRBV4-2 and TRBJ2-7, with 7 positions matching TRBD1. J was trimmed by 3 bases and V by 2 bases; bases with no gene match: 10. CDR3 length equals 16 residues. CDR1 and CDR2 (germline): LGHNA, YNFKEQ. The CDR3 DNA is TGTGCCAGCAGCCAATGGACCGGGACAGAGGTCTACGAGCAGTACTTC. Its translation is CASSQWTGTEVYEQYF.

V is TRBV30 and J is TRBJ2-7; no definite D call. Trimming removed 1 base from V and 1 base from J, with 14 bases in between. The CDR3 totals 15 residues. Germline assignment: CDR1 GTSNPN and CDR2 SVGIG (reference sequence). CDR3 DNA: TGTGCCTGGAGTGGAGCGAGAGGTGGATCCTACGAGCAGTACTTC. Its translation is CAWSGARGGSYEQYF.

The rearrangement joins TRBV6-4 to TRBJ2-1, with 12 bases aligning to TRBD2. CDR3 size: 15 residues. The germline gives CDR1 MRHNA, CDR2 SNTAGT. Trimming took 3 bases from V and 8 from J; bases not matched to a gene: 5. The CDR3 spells CASSEWLAGGYEQFF. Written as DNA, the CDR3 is TGTGCCAGCAGTGAGTGGCTAGCGGGAGGGTATGAGCAGTTCTTC.